At least ten counts were recorded for the clone carrying this TCR beta chain. Through Arm-PCR of CDR3 regions and iRepertoire HTBI primers, TCR beta libraries were built. TCRdb used MiXCR to reprocess the multiplex PCR reads, holding one entry per CDR3 protein. The sample records roughly 410,000 distinct CDR3 sequences, approximately 16% being singletons. The data stem from a study of regulatory T cells in long-lasting Graves disease. Deletions cut 6 bases from V and 4 bases from J, with 19 bases between. The CDR3 extends over 15 amino acids. Looked up from germline, CDR1 is MDHEN and CDR2 is SYDVKM. Time point defined: newly diagnosed GD, antithyroid drugs for less than 3 months. Scientists built the TCR library using RNA that was extracted from PBMCs. The sample also formed part of further work on T cells in Graves' hyperthyroidism and ophthalmopathy.

The V gene is TRBV28, the J gene TRBJ2-7, with a possible D match to TRBD1 (5 bases). This sequence originates from a middle-aged woman with Graves disease. Sample: peripheral blood mononuclear cells (PBMCs), taken at new diagnosis, from a patient treated with antithyroid drugs. CDR3 sequence (DNA): TGTGCCAGCAGCCTACGACAGCGAACTCTTTACGAGCAGTACTTC. It is translated as CASSLRQRTLYEQYF.